One and the same sample provided the 18 T cell receptor beta chains below, sequenced in a study of blood T cell repertoires in COVID-19. The data were produced by immunoSEQ multiplex PCR, yet TCRdb's version contains in-frame clones alone and is incomplete. Here the sample spans 130,000 or so clones, around 85% being singletons. Sequencing used peripheral blood. These receptors all come from a man in his 60s with acute or convalescent COVID-19.

Concerning this clone: At one end the junction does not follow the germline gene, possibly because of a read error. J is TRBJ2-7 and V is TRBV7-2; D is possibly TRBD1 (7 bases). Looked up from germline, CDR1 is SGHTA and CDR2 is FQGNSA. The CDR3 spans 15 residues. In nucleotides, the CDR3 is TGTGCCAGCAGCCTAGCGCCGGGACAGCCCTACGAGCAGTACTTC. Protein: CASSLAPGQPYEQYF.

The chain combines TRBV28 with TRBJ1-4; a possible D gene is TRBD1 (6 bases). Germline CDR1 is MDHEN and CDR2 is SYDVKM. The CDR3 sequence is 15 residues long. Trimming pared 5 bases from V and 4 bases from J, leaving 14 bases between. The DNA of the CDR3 is TGTGCCAGCAGTGTCCCCCGACAGGTTAATGAAAAACTGTTTTTT. This gives the protein CASSVPRQVNEKLFF. Using reference TRBV28 and TRBJ1-4 for the parts outside the CDR3, the full variable domain is DVKVTQSSRYLVKRTGEKVFLECVQDMDHENMFWYRQDPGLGLRLIYFSYDVKMKEKGDIPEGYSVSREKKERFSLILESASTNQTSMYLCASSVPRQVNEKLFFGSGTQLSVL.

V usage is TRBV2 and J usage is TRBJ2-7; TRBD1 is a possible D gene (6 bases). The V end lost 6 bases, the J end lost 2 bases, and 11 bases lay between the germline ends. Per the germline V gene, CDR1 is SNHLY and CDR2 is FYNNEI. The CDR3 contains 13 residues. The CDR3: CASRETGTYEQYF. CDR3 DNA sequence: TGTGCCAGCAGAGAGACAGGAACCTACGAGCAGTACTTC. The full variable domain, in which reference TRBV2 and TRBJ2-7 provide the parts outside the CDR3, is EPEVTQTPSHQVTQMGQEVILRCVPISNHLYFYWYRQILGQKVEFLVSFYNNEISEKSEIFDDQFSVERPDGSNFTLKIRSTKLEDSAMYFCASRETGTYEQYFGPGTRLTVT.

This chain uses TRBV18 with TRBJ1-3; no clear D. Trimming stripped 3 bases from V and 0 bases from J, with 12 bases between. This CDR3 has 16 amino acids. Germline CDR1 is KGHSH and CDR2 is LQKENI. The DNA for the CDR3 is TGTGCCAGCTCACCCGATGTGAGGAACTCTGGAAACACCATATATTTT. It specifies CASSPDVRNSGNTIYF.

The chain carries TRBV18 and TRBJ2-7, with TRBD1 matching 7 bases. This CDR3 region has 13 residues. CDR1 KGHSH and CDR2 LQKENI come from the germline V gene. Trimming took 3 bases from V and 5 from J; bases not matched to a gene: 4. DNA of the CDR3: TGTGCCAGCTCACCGAAACAGGGGAACGAGCAGTACTTC. It is translated as CASSPKQGNEQYF.

The chain combines TRBV6-2 or TRBV6-3 with TRBJ2-4; no firm D call. This CDR3 comprises 15 residues. Germline values: CDR1 MNHEY, CDR2 SVGEGT. The germline V and J ends were trimmed by 2 bases and 1 base, with 9 bases remaining between them. The CDR3 sequence: CASSYDSLAKNIQYF. The CDR3 nucleotides are TGTGCCAGCAGTTACGACTCGCTCGCCAAAAACATTCAGTACTTC.

The J gene is TRBJ1-1, the V gene TRBV28; the D gene is possibly TRBD1 (6 bases). V shed 6 bases and J shed 3 bases, with 8 bases lying between them. CDR3 length equals 12 residues. In germline, CDR1 is MDHEN, CDR2 SYDVKM. CDR3 amino acids: CASRQGYTEAFF. CDR3 sequence (DNA): TGTGCCAGCAGGCAGGGGTACACTGAAGCTTTCTTT.

The sample holds one count of this clone. This sequence joins TRBV9 and TRBJ2-3, with 11 bases matching TRBD2. Germline V gives CDR1 SGDLS, CDR2 YYNGEE. This CDR3 is built from 16 residues. Trimming cost V 2 bases and J 4 bases; bases outside gene matches: 6. The CDR3 loop is CASSVSGTSGPDTQYF. DNA of the CDR3: TGTGCCAGCAGCGTCTCCGGGACTAGCGGACCAGATACGCAGTATTTT. Complete variable domain (other parts from reference TRBV9 and TRBJ2-3): DSGVTQTPKHLITATGQRVTLRCSPRSGDLSVYWYQQSLDQGLQFLIQYYNGEERAKGNILERFSAQQFPDLHSELNLSSLELGDSALYFCASSVSGTSGPDTQYFGPGTRLTVL.

This chain joins TRBV7-9 and TRBJ2-5; no clear D gene. Germline lookup yields CDR1 SEHNR and CDR2 FQNEAQ (reference sequence). The V and J ends lost 1 base and 5 bases respectively, with 14 bases between them. CDR3 length equals 15 residues. The CDR3 DNA follows: TGTGCCAGCAGCTTAGACCGTCCGTCAGTGGAGACCCAGTACTTC. Residues: CASSLDRPSVETQYF.

V is TRBV23-1 and J is TRBJ1-2, with D possibly being TRBD1 (6 bases). TRBV23-1 is identified as an open reading frame with a role that is uncertain. Trimming took 0 bases from V and 5 from J, leaving 10 bases between them. There are 14 residues in the CDR3. CDR3 loop: CASSQSTQGYGYTF. CDR3 bases: TGCGCCAGCAGTCAATCGACACAGGGATATGGCTACACCTTC.

V and J are TRBV29-1 and TRBJ2-1; TRBD2 matches 10 bases. This CDR3 region has 12 residues. Germline CDR1 and CDR2: SQVTM and ANQGSEA. V lost 6 bases, J lost 7 bases, and 3 bases stayed unmatched. CDR3 loop: CSVRLAGNEQFF. The CDR3 DNA sequence: TGCAGCGTCCGACTAGCGGGTAATGAGCAGTTCTTC.

The V gene is TRBV5-6, the J gene TRBJ1-4, with no clear D. Per the germline V gene, CDR1 is SGHDT and CDR2 is YYEEEE. The CDR3 loop spans 17 amino acids. Deletions cut 3 bases from V and 1 base from J, with 16 bases between. DNA of the CDR3: TGTGCCAGCAGCTACGGTACCGGGATCGGAACTAATGAAAAACTGTTTTTT. It specifies CASSYGTGIGTNEKLFF.

The rearrangement uses TRBV27 and TRBJ2-1, with D perhaps TRBD2 (7 bases). The germline V and J ends were trimmed by 6 bases and 3 bases, with 12 bases remaining between them. The germline gives CDR1 MNHEY, CDR2 SMNVEV (reference sequence). The CDR3 sequence is 14 residues long. As DNA, the CDR3 is TGTGCCAGCAGAGGGGGGGGTATCTACAATGAGCAGTTCTTC. It encodes CASRGGGIYNEQFF.

This clone was seen just once. V usage is TRBV27 and J usage is TRBJ1-2; 8 positions agree with TRBD1. With 6 bases clipped from V and 0 bases from J, the junction kept 6 bases outside the gene matches. The CDR3 extends over 15 amino acids. Germline V CDR1 and CDR2: MNHEY, SMNVEV (reference sequence). CDR3 region: CASSRTGGANYGYTF. The CDR3 bases are TGTGCCAGCAGCCGAACAGGGGGAGCTAACTATGGCTACACCTTC.

The rearrangement joins TRBV30 to TRBJ2-2; 12 bases match TRBD2. This CDR3 spans 16 amino acids. Per the germline V gene, CDR1 is GTSNPN and CDR2 is SVGIG (reference sequence). Losses at the gene ends were 3 bases for V and 6 bases for J; bases not matched to a gene: 8. The CDR3 loop is CAWREGLAGMPGELFF. The CDR3 DNA reads as TGTGCCTGGAGAGAGGGACTAGCGGGCATGCCCGGGGAGCTGTTTTTT.

The rearrangement joins TRBV7-9 to TRBJ1-1; D uncertain. V lost 5 bases, J lost 7 bases, and 14 bases lay in between. In germline, CDR1 is SEHNR, CDR2 FQNEAQ (reference sequence). This CDR3 has 13 amino acids. For the CDR3, the DNA is TGTGCCAGCAGCCATCCGGGAAGAGGTGAAGCTTTCTTT. Protein: CASSHPGRGEAFF. Combining the CDR3 with reference TRBV7-9 and TRBJ1-1 gives the whole variable domain DTGVSQNPRHKITKRGQNVTFRCDPISEHNRLYWYRQTLGQGPEFLTYFQNEAQLEKSRLLSDRFSAERPKGSFSTLEIQRTEQGDSAMYLCASSHPGRGEAFFGQGTRLTVV.

There are a few counts of this clone. This CDR3 reads CASSVEIGGSQPQHF. The CDR3 nucleotides are TGTGCCAGCAGCGTAGAAATCGGGGGGAGCCAGCCCCAGCATTTT. The chain links TRBV9 to TRBJ1-5; D is possibly TRBD1 (5 bases). Per the germline V gene, CDR1 is SGDLS and CDR2 is YYNGEE. This CDR3 is 15 amino acids long. Deletions cut 0 bases from V and 7 bases from J, with 14 bases between.

The chain combines TRBV14 with TRBJ1-2; the D is unclear. This CDR3 spans 13 amino acids. Germline CDR1 and CDR2: SGHDN and FVKESK. Between the trimmed V and J ends, which lost 4 bases and 2 bases, there was a span of 8 bases. The CDR3 sequence is CASSPQPNYGYTF. Here the CDR3 DNA reads TGTGCCAGCAGCCCACAGCCGAACTATGGCTACACCTTC.